This TCR beta chain was documented in a study of blood T cell repertoires in COVID-19. On the study more broadly: Specimens from acute and convalescent COVID-19 originated in the United States, Italy and Spain. The analysed material was cDNA or gDNA that came from T cells, B-cell-depleted T cells, or PBMCs.

V was clipped by 1 base and J by 2 bases; unmatched bases: 1. The CDR3 is made up of 14 amino acids. The germline CDR1 and CDR2 sequences are LNHNV and YYDKDF (reference sequence). This table comes from immunoSEQ multiplex PCR, and its TCRdb copy is limited to in-frame clones, with some not included. The sample contains over 100,000 clones, about 87% of which appear only once. The source material was peripheral blood. The genes are TRBV15 and TRBJ2-7; TRBD1 agrees at 8 bases. The TCR sequence derives from a human donor in a cohort sampled during active COVID-19. CDR3 loop: CATSRGQGTYEQYF. The CDR3 region has the DNA TGTGCCACCAGCAGAGGACAGGGGACCTACGAGCAGTACTTC.